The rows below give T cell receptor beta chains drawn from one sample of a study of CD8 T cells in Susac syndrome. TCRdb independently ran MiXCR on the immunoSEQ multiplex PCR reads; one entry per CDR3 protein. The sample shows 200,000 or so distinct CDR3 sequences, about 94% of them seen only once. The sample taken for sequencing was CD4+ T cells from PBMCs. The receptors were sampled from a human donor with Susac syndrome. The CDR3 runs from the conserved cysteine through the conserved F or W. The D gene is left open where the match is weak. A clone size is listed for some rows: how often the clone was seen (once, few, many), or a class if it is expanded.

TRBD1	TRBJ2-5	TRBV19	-	CASNDRGETQYF	TGTGCCAGTAATGACAGGGGAGAGACCCAGTACTTC
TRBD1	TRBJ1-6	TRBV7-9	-	CASSPGQGRDSPLHF	TGTGCCAGCAGCCCGGGACAGGGCAGGGATTCACCCCTCCACTTT
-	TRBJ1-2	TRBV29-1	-	CSVGLGGYTF	TGCAGCGTTGGGCTGGGCGGCTACACCTTC
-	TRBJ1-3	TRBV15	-	CATSRDRTAGNTIYF	TGTGCCACCAGCAGAGATCGGACAGCTGGAAACACCATATATTTT
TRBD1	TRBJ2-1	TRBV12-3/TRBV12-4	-	CASSRDRGGYNEQFF	TGTGCCAGCAGTCGCGACAGGGGGGGCTACAATGAGCAGTTCTTC
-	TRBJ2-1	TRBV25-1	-	CASSEGSQFF	TGTGCCAGCAGTGAGGGTTCACAGTTCTTC
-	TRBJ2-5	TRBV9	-	CASSVAGRKETQYF	TGTGCCAGCAGCGTAGCGGGCAGAAAAGAGACCCAGTACTTC
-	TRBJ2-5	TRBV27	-	CASAPAGPRETQYF	TGTGCCAGCGCACCGGCGGGGCCCCGGGAGACCCAGTACTTC
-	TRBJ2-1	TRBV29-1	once	CSVPPGASSYNEQFF	TGCAGCGTTCCACCCGGGGCCAGCTCCTACAATGAGCAGTTCTTC
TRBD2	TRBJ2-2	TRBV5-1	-	CASSLAAVASGFGELFF	TGCGCCAGCAGCTTGGCCGCGGTTGCTAGCGGGTTCGGGGAGCTGTTTTTT
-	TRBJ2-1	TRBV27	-	CASSSLIGSYNEQFF	TGTGCCAGCAGTTCCCTGATAGGCTCCTACAATGAGCAGTTCTTC
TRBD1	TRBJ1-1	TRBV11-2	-	CASSRGQSNTEAFF	TGTGCCAGCAGCCGGGGACAGTCGAACACTGAAGCTTTCTTT
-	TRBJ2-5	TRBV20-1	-	CSARDPAGSRETQYF	TGCAGTGCTAGAGATCCCGCCGGGAGCCGGGAGACCCAGTACTTC
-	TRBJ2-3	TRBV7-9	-	CASSLPDLTDTQYF	TGTGCCAGCAGCTTACCGGACCTAACAGATACGCAGTATTTT
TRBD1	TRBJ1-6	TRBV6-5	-	CASREPGQDNSPLHF	TGTGCCAGCAGGGAACCGGGACAGGATAATTCACCCCTCCACTTT
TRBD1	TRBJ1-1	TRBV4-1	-	CASSPSQGEVAKF	TGCGCCAGCAGCCCATCACAGGGGGAGGTCGCCAAATTT
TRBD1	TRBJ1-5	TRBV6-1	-	CASSADRDRNQPQHF	TGTGCCAGCAGTGCCGACAGGGATCGCAATCAGCCCCAGCATTTT
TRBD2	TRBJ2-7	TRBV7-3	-	CASSLMGEGYEQYF	TGTGCCAGCAGCTTAATGGGGGAGGGCTACGAGCAGTACTTC
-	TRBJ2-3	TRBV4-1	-	CASSQDSTRDFLTDTQYF	TGCGCCAGCAGCCAAGATTCTACCAGGGACTTCCTCACAGATACGCAGTATTTT
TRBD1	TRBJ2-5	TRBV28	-	CASSSLTGGKETQYF	TGTGCCAGCAGTTCCCTAACAGGGGGGAAAGAGACCCAGTACTTC
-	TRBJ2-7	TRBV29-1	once	CSVGSGNSYEQYF	TGCAGCGTTGGGTCAGGCAACTCCTACGAGCAGTACTTC
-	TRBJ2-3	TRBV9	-	CASSVGTGVTDTQYF	TGTGCCAGCAGCGTAGGGACTGGTGTCACAGATACGCAGTATTTT
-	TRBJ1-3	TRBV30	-	CAWSAGNTIYF	TGTGCCTGGAGTGCTGGAAACACCATATATTTT
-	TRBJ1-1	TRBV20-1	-	CSARAQNTLNTEAFF	TGCAGTGCCCGGGCCCAAAACACCCTGAACACTGAAGCTTTCTTT
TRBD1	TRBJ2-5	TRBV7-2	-	CASSPRQGLGTQYF	TGTGCCAGCAGCCCCCGACAGGGGCTCGGGACCCAGTACTTC
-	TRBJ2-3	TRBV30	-	CAWKQGSLDTQYF	TGTGCCTGGAAGCAGGGCAGCCTTGATACGCAGTATTTT
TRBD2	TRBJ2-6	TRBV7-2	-	CASSQRHSGGVSGANVLTF	TGTGCCAGCAGCCAACGACACAGCGGGGGGGTCTCTGGGGCCAACGTCCTGACTTTC
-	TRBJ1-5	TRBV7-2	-	CASSYIGQRDINQPQHF	TGTGCCAGCAGCTACATCGGACAGCGAGACATCAATCAGCCCCAGCATTTT
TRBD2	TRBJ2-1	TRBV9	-	CASSVVTSGGEQFF	TGTGCCAGCAGCGTAGTGACTAGCGGTGGTGAGCAGTTCTTC
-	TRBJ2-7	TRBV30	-	CAWSVLGVEQYF	TGTGCCTGGAGTGTCCTGGGGGTCGAGCAGTACTTC
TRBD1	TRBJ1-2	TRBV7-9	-	CASSGNRGNYGYTF	TGTGCCAGCAGCGGTAACAGGGGTAACTATGGCTACACCTTC
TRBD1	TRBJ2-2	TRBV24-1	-	CATSEPGQRGTGELFF	TGTGCCACCAGTGAGCCGGGACAGAGAGGGACCGGGGAGCTGTTTTTT
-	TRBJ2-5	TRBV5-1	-	CASSLGGAVETQYF	TGCGCCAGCAGCTTGGGCGGGGCAGTGGAGACCCAGTACTTC
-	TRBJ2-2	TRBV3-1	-	CASSQEQRSNTGELFF	TGTGCCAGCAGCCAAGAACAGAGGTCGAACACCGGGGAGCTGTTTTTT
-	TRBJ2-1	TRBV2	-	CASTRGDNEQFF	TGTGCCAGCACCCGCGGAGACAATGAGCAGTTCTTC
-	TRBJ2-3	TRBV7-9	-	CASRRADTQYF	TGTGCCAGCAGGAGGGCAGATACGCAGTATTTT
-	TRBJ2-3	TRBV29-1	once	CSVEGGSTPDTQYF	TGCAGCGTTGAGGGGGGATCGACCCCAGATACGCAGTATTTT
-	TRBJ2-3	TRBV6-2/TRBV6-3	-	CASGSGDTQYF	TGTGCCAGTGGGAGCGGAGATACGCAGTATTTT
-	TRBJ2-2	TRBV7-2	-	CASSLARAVGELFF	TGTGCCAGCAGCTTAGCGCGGGCTGTCGGGGAGCTGTTTTTT
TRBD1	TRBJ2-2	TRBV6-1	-	CASPGQGSSSNTGELFF	TGTGCCAGCCCGGGACAGGGTAGTTCTTCTAACACCGGGGAGCTGTTTTTT
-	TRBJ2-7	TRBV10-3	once	CAISEGSSYEQYF	TGTGCCATCAGTGAGGGATCATCCTACGAGCAGTACTTC
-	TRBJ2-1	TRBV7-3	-	CASSFGPGGYNEQFF	TGTGCCAGCAGCTTCGGACCCGGGGGATACAATGAGCAGTTCTTC
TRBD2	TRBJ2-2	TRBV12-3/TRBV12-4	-	CASSWTSGGEFPGELFF	TGTGCCAGCAGCTGGACTAGCGGGGGCGAGTTCCCCGGGGAGCTGTTTTTT